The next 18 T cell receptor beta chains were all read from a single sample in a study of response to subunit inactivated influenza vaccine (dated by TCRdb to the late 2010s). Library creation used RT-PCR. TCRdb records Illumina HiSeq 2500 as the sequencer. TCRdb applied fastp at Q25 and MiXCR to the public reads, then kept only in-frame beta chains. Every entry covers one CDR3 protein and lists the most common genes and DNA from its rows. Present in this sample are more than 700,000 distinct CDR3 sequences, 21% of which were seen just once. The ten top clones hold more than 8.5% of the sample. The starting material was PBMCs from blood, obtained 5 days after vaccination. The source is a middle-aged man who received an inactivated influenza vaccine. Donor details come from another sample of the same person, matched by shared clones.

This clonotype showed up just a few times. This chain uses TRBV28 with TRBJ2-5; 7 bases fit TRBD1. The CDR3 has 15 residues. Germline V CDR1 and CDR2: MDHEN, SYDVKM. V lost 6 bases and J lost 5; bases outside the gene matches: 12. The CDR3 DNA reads TGTGCCAGCAGAACACCGGGTTCCAGGGGGGAGACCCAGTACTTC. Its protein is CASRTPGSRGETQYF.

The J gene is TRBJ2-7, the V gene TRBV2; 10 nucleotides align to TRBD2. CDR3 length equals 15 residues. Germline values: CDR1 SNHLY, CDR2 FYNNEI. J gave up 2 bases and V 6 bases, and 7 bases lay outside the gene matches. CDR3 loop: CASRKLAGRAYEQYF. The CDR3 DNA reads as TGTGCCAGCAGAAAACTAGCGGGGCGCGCCTACGAGCAGTACTTC.

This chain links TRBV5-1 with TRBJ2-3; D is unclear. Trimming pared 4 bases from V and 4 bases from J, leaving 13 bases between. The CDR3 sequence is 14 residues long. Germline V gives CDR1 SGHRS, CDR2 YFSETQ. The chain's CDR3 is CASSGRPQADTQYF. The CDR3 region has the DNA TGCGCCAGCAGCGGCCGTCCCCAGGCAGATACGCAGTATTTT.

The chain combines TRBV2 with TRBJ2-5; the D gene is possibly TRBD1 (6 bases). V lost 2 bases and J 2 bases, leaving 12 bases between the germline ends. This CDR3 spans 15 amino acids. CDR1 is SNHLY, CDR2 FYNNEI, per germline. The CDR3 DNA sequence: TGTGCCAGCAGTGAATTGACAGGAGCTCAAGAGACCCAGTACTTC. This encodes CASSELTGAQETQYF.

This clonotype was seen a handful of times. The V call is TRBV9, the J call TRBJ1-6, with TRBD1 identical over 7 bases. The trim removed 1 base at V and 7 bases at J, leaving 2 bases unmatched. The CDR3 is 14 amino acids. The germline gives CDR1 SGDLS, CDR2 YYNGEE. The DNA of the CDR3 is TGTGCCAGCAGCGTACGGGACAGAAATTCACCCCTCCACTTT. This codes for CASSVRDRNSPLHF.

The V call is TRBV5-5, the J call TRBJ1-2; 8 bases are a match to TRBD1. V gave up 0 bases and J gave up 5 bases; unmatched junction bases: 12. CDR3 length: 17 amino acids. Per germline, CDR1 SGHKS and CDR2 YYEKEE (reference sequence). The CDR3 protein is CASSLGDRRELGYGYTF. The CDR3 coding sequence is TGTGCCAGCAGCTTGGGGGACAGGAGGGAGTTGGGGTATGGCTACACCTTC.

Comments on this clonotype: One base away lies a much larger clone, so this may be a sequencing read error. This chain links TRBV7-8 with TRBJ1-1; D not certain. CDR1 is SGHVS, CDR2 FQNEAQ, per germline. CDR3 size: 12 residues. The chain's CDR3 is CANSPGNTEAFF. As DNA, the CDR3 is TGTGCCAACAGCCCCGGGAACACTGAAGCTTTCTTT.

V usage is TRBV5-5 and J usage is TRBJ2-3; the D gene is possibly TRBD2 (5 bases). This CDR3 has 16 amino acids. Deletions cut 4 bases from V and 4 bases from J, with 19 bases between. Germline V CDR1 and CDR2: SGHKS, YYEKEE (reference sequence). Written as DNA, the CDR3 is TGTGCCAGCAGCGTACAGTACCGGGGTCTAGCAGATACGCAGTATTTT. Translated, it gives CASSVQYRGLADTQYF.

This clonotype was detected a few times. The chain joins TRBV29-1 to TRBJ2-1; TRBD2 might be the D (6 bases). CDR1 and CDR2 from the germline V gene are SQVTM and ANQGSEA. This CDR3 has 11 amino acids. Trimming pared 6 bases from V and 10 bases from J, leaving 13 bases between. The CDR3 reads CSVLRSGEQFF. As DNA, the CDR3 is TGCAGCGTCCTCAGGAGCGGGGAGCAGTTCTTC.

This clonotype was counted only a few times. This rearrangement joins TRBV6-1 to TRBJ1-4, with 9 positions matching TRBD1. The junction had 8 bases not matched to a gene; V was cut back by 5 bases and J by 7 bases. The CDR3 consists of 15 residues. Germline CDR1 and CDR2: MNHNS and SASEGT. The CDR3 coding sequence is TGTGCCAGCAGTCCCGACAGGGGGAGGAGTGAAAAACTGTTTTTT. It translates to CASSPDRGRSEKLFF.

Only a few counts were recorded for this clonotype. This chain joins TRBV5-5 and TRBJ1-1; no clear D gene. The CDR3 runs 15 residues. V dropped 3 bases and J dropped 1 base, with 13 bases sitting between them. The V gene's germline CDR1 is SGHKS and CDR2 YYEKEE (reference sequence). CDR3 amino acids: CASSSVGHPNTEAFF. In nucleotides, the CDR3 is TGTGCCAGCAGCTCAGTCGGGCACCCGAACACTGAAGCTTTCTTT.

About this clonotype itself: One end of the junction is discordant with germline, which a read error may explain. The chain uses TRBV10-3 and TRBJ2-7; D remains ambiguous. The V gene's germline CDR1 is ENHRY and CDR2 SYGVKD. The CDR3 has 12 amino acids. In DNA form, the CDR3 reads TGTTCCATCAGTGTGTCGGGCCGCGAGCAGTACTTC. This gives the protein CSISVSGREQYF.

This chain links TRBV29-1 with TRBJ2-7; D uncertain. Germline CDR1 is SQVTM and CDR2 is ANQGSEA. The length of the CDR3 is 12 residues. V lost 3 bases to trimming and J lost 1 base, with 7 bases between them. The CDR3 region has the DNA TGCAGCGTTGAGATAAATTCCTACGAGCAGTACTTC. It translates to CSVEINSYEQYF.

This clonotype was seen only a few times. CDR3 in DNA: TGCGCCAGCAGCCAGAACCCGGCAAACCAAGAGACCCAGTACTTC. This gives the protein CASSQNPANQETQYF. V and J are TRBV4-3 and TRBJ2-5; D unclear. This CDR3 has 15 residues. With 3 bases removed from V and 0 bases from J, the gap between germline ends came to 11 bases. The germline V gene has CDR1 LGHNA and CDR2 YSLEER.

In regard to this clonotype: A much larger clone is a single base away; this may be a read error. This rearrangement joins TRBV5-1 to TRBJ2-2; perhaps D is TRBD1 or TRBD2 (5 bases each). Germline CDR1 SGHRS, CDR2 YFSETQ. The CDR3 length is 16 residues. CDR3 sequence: CASSLRGTRSTGELYF. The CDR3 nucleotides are TGCGCCAGCAGCTTGCGAGGGACGAGAAGTACCGGGGAGCTGTATTTT.

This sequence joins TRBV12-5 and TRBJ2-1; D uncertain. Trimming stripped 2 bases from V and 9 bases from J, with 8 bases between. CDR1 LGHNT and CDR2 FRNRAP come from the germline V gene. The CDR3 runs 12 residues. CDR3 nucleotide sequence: TGTGCTAGTGGTTTGATGACTGGTGAGCAGTTCTTC. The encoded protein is CASGLMTGEQFF.

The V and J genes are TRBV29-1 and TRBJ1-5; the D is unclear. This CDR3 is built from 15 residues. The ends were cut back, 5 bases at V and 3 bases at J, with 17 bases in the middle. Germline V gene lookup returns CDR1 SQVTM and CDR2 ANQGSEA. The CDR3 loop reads CSVLEMDGYNQPQHF. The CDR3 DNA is TGCAGCGTTCTGGAGATGGACGGTTACAATCAGCCCCAGCATTTT.

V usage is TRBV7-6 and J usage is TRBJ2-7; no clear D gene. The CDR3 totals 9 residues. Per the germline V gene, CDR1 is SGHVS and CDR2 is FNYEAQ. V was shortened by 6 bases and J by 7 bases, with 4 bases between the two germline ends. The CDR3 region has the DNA TGTGCCAGCAGACCAGAGCAGTACTTC. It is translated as CASRPEQYF.